Reported below is one T cell receptor (beta chain). What this receptor recognizes is not known. No per-base quality is available; no much larger clone lies one base away. CDR1 and CDR2 (SGDLS, YYNGEE) derive from the germline V gene. The CDR3, from cysteine to phenylalanine, totals 15 residues. The DNA shown is the 45-base CDR3, in frame from base 1. Trimming accounts for 2 bases at V and 2 bases at J, while the number of junction bases matched to no gene is 6. This sample stems from a study of blood T cell repertoires in COVID-19 (dated by TCRdb to 2020 to 2021). Regarding the study in general: Samples covering the acute and convalescent phases of COVID-19 were provided by collaborators in the United States, Italy and Spain. Where available, HLA class I and class II types were obtained from metadata supplied by the sample provider rather than from assay-based typing. A de-identified subject ID, COVID-19 status, age in years and sex were almost always included in the sample metadata. Deeply sampled blood TCRbeta repertoires from subjects exposed to, actively infected with, or recovered from COVID-19 were included in the dataset. The prospective study material was composed of cDNA or gDNA derived from T cells, B-cell-depleted T cells, or PBMCs. The repertoires were made available in a free public database intended to serve as a resource for research on the immune response to SARS-CoV-2. Samples came from the ongoing ImmuneRACE study (first 160 participants) plus 1,254 subjects from 6 global collaborators. The research as a whole found: The amount of clinical and demographic metadata varied by source and participant and was provided uncurated.

A second Seattle source provided samples from volunteer blood donors who had recovered from COVID-19. Collaborating institutions collected whole blood in K2EDTA tubes following their own protocols. For TCRbeta analysis, collaborators shipped samples as frozen whole blood, isolated PBMCs, or DNA extracted from either of those sample types. The immunoSEQ Assay, a bias-controlled multiplex PCR, was used to amplify TCRbeta CDR3 regions from genomic DNA. In the original analysis: The number of nucleated cells in each sample was estimated by amplification of reference gene primers within the assay. To quantify the absolute abundance of each unique TCRbeta CDR3 rearrangement, sequence reads were collapsed and filtered. For each sample, productive Simpson clonality was calculated as the square root of Simpson's diversity index over productive rearrangements. TCRdb re-hosts the immuneACCESS table, in-frame sequences only. Its copies lack some clones; in the studies checked, an unresolved V gene accounts for under half of them, and the cause for the rest is not known. Clonal size and the V and J genes are those of that table, whereas D and trimming came from the DNA. The sample includes about 160,000 clones, with roughly four fifths observed a single time. Roughly 8% of the sample is held by the ten biggest clonotypes.

The TCR comes from a man in his forties who had recovered from COVID-19. The chain is encoded by TRBV9 joined to TRBJ1-2, with 7 middle bases fitting TRBD1. Sequences were obtained from peripheral blood. The nucleotide sequence reads as follows: TGTGCCAGCAGCGTCATGGACAGGCCAAACTATGGCTACACCTTC. Its translation is CASSVMDRPNYGYTF.